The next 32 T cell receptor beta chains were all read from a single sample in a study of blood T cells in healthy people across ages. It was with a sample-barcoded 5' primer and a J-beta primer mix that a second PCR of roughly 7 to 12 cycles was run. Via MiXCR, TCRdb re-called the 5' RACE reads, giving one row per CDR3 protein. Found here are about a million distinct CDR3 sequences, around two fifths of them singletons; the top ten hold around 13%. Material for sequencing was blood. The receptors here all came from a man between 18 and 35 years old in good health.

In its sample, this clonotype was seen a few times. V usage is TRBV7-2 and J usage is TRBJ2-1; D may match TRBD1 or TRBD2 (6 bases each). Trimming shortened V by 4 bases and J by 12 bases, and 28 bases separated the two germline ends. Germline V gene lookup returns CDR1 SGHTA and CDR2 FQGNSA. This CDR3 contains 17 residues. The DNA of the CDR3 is TGTGCCAGCAGCTCTTTAAGGGGGGACGGAGCAGGCGGACGGCAGTTCTTC. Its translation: CASSSLRGDGAGGRQFF.

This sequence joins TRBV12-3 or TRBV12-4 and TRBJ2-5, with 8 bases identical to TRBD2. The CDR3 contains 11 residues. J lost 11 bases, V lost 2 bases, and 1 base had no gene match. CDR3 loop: CASSLKRGQYF. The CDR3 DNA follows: TGTGCCAGCAGTTTAAAGCGGGGGCAGTACTTC.

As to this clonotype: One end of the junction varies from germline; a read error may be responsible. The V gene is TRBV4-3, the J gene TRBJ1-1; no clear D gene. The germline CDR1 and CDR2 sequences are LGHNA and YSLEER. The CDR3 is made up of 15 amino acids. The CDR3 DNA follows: TGCGCCGGCAGCCAAGTTGGGTCAGTGAACACTGAAGCTTTCTTT. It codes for CAGSQVGSVNTEAFF.

This chain's CDR3 is CASSPRGREQFF. CDR3 DNA: TGTGCCAGCAGTCCTCGCGGCCGAGAGCAGTTCTTC. The rearrangement uses TRBV12-3 or TRBV12-4 and TRBJ2-1; D is undetermined. Trimming cost V 5 bases and J 10 bases, with 12 bases left between them. There are 12 residues in the CDR3.

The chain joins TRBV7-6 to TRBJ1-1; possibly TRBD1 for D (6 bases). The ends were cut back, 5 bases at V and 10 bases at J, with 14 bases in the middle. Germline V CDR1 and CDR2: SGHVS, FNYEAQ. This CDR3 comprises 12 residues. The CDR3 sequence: CASSGAGERAFF. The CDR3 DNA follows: TGTGCCAGCAGCGGAGCAGGGGAGCGAGCTTTCTTT.

DNA for the CDR3: TGTGCCAGCAGTGCCTTAAGGGCCTCCTCCTACAATGAGCAGTACTTC. Protein: CASSALRASSYNEQYF. The chain combines TRBV2 with TRBJ2-1; no reliable D call. The end of the DNA is better explained by TRBJ2-7, so the J call may be wrong. This CDR3 region has 16 residues. Germline lookup yields CDR1 SNHLY and CDR2 FYNNEI.

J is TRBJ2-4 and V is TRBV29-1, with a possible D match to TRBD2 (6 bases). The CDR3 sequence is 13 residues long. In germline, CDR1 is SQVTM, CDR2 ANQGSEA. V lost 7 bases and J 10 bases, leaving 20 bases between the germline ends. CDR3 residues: CSALGVGLLIQYF. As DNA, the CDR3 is TGCAGCGCCCTGGGAGTGGGACTGCTTATTCAGTACTTC.

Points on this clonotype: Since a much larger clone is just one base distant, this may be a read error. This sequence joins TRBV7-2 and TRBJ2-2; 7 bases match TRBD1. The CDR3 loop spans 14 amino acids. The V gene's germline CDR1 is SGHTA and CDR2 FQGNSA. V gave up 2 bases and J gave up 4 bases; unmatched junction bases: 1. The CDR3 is CASSLSGGTGELFF. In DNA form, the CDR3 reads TGTGCCAGCAGCTTATCAGGGGGCACCGGGGAGCTGTTTTTT. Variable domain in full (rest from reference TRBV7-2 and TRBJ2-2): GAGVSQSPSNKVTEKGKDVELRCDPISGHTALYWYRQSLGQGLEFLIYFQGNSAPDKSGLPSDRFSAERTGGSVSTLTIQRTQQEDSAVYLCASSLSGGTGELFFGEGSRLTVL.

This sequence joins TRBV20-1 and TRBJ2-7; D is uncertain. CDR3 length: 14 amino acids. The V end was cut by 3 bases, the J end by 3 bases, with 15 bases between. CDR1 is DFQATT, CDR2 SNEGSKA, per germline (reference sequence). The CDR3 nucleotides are TGCAGTGCTAGCCGCGATAGGCAGAGCTACGAGCAGTACTTC. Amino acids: CSASRDRQSYEQYF.

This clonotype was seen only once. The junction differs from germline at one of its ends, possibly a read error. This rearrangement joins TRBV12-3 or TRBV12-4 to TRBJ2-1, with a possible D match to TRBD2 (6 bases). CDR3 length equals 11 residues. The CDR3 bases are TGTGCCAGCACCGCGGGGCTTGAGCGGTTCTTC. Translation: CASTAGLERFF.

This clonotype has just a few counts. CDR3 residues: CASSSIQGAKDRTYNEQFF. Written as DNA, the CDR3 is TGTGCCAGCAGCTCGATACAGGGGGCCAAGGACCGCACCTACAATGAGCAGTTCTTC. The chain joins TRBV12-3 or TRBV12-4 to TRBJ2-1; 9 bases align to TRBD1. Trimming cost V 6 bases and J 2 bases; bases outside gene matches: 17. This CDR3 is built from 19 residues.

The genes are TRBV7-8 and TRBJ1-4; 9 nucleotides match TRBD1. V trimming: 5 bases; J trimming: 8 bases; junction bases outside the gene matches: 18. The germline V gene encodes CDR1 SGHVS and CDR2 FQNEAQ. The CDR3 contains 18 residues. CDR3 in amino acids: CASSIGGTGFDLGEKLFF. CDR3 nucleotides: TGTGCCAGCAGCATAGGGGGGACAGGGTTTGATCTCGGAGAAAAACTGTTTTTT.

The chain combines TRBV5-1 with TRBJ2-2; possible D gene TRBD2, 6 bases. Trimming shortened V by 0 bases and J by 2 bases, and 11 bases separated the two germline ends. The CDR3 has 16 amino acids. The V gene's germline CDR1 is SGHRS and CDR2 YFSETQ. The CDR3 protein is CASSLDGTYNTGELFF. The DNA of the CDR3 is TGCGCCAGCAGCTTGGATGGGACTTATAACACCGGGGAGCTGTTTTTT.

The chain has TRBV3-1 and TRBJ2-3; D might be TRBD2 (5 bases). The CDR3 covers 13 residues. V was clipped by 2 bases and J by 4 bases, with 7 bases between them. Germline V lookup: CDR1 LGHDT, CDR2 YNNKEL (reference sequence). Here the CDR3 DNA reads TGTGCCAGCAGCCAACGGGGTCCAGATACGCAGTATTTT. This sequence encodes CASSQRGPDTQYF.

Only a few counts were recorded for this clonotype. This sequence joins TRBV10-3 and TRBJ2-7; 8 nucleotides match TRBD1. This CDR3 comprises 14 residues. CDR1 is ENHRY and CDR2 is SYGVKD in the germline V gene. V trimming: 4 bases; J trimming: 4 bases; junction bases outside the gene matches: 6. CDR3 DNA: TGTGCCATCAGTGTGGCAGGGGGCGGGTACGAGCAGTACTTC. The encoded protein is CAISVAGGGYEQYF.

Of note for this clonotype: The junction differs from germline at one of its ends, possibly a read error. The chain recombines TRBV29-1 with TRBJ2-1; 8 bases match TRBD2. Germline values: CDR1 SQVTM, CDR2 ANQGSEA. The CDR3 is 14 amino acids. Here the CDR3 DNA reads TGCAGCGTTGAGGATCGGGGGGGCGGCGATGAGCGGTTCTTC. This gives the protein CSVEDRGGGDERFF.

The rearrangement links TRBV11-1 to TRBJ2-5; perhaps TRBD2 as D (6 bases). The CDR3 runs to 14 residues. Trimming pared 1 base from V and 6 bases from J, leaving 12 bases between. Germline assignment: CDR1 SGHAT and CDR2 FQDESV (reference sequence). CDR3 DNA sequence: TGTGCCAGCAGCTTAGGAGGAGGGCCCAAGACCCAGTACTTC. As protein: CASSLGGGPKTQYF.

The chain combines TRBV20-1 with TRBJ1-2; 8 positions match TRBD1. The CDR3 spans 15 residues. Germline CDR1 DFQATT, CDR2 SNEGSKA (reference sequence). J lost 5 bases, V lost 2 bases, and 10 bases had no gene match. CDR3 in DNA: TGCAGTGCTAGATTTCTAAACAGGGGGTATTATGGCTACACCTTC. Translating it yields CSARFLNRGYYGYTF.

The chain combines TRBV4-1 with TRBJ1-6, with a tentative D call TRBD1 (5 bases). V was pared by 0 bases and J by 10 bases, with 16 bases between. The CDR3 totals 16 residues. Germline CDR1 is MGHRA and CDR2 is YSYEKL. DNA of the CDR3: TGCGCCAGCAGCCAAGATTGGACAACAGAACGATCACCCCTCCACTTT. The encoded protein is CASSQDWTTERSPLHF.

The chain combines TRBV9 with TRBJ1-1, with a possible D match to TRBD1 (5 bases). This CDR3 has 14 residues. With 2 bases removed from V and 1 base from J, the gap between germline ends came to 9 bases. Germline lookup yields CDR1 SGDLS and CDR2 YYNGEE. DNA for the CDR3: TGTGCCAGCAGCGTCAGGGTGTCGAACACTGAAGCTTTCTTT. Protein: CASSVRVSNTEAFF.

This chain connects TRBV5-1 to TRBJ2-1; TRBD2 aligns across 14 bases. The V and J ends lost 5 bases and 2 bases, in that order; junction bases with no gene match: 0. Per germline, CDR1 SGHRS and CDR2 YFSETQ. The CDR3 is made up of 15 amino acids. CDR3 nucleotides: TGCGCCAGCAGGACTAGCGGGGGGGCCTACAATGAGCAGTTCTTC. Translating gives CASRTSGGAYNEQFF. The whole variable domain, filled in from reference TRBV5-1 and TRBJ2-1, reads KAGVTQTPRYLIKTRGQQVTLSCSPISGHRSVSWYQQTPGQGLQFLFEYFSETQRNKGNFPGRFSGRQFSNSRSEMNVSTLELGDSALYLCASRTSGGAYNEQFFGPGTRLTVL.

The CDR3 DNA reads as TGTGCCACCAGCAGACTCAGGGGCACCGGGGAGCTGTTTTTT. Amino acid sequence: CATSRLRGTGELFF. V is TRBV15 and J is TRBJ2-2; TRBD1 is a possible D gene (6 bases). Germline CDR1 LNHNV, CDR2 YYDKDF (reference sequence). Deletions cut 2 bases from V and 4 bases from J, with 8 bases between. The CDR3 spans 14 residues.

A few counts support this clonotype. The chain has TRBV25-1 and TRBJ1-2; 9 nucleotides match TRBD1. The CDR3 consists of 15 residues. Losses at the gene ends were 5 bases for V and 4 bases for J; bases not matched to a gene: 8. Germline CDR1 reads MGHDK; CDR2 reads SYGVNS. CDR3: CASSPTGGLGYGYTF. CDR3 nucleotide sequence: TGTGCCAGCAGTCCAACAGGGGGCCTCGGCTATGGCTACACCTTC.

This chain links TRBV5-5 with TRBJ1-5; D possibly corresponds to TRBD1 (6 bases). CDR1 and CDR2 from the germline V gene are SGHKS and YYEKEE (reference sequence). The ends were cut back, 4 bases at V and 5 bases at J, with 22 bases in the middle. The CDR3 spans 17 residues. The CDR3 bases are TGTGCCAGCAGCACACTTCCCAGGGGTAGATTCGATCAGCCCCAGCATTTT. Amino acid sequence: CASSTLPRGRFDQPQHF.

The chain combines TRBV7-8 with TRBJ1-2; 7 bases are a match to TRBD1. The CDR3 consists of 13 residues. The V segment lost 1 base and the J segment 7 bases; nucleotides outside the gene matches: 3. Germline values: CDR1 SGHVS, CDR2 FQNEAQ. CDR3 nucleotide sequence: TGTGCCAGCAGCTTAGACTACAGGGGTGGCTACACCTTC. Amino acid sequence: CASSLDYRGGYTF.

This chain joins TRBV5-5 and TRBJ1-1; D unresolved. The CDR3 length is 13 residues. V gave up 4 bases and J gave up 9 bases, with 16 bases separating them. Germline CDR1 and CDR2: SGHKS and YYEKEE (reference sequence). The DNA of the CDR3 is TGTGCCAGCAGCCTGAAAAGGGAGGGAAAAGCTTTCTTT. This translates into CASSLKREGKAFF. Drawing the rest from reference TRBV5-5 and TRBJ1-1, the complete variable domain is DAGVTQSPTHLIKTRGQQVTLRCSPISGHKSVSWYQQVLGQGPQFIFQYYEKEERGRGNFPDRFSARQFPNYSSELNVNALLLGDSALYLCASSLKREGKAFFGQGTRLTVV.

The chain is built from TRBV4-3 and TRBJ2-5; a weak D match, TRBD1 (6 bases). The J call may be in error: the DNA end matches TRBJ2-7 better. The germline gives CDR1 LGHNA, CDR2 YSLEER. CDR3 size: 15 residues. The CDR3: CASSQVTGLNGEQYF. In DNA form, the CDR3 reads TGCGCCAGCAGCCAAGTCACAGGGTTGAACGGCGAGCAGTACTTC.

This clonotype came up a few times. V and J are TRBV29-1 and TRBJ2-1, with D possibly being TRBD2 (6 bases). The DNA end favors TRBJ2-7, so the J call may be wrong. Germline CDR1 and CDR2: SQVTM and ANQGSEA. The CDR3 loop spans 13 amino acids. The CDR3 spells CSDRRDSYNEQYF. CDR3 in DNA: TGCAGCGACCGCCGGGACTCCTACAATGAGCAGTACTTC.

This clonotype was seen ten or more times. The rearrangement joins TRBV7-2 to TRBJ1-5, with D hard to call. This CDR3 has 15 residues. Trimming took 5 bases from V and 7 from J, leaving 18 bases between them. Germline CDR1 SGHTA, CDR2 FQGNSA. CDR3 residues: CASSHDASSRQPQHF. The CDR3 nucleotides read TGTGCCAGCAGCCACGACGCCTCCTCGCGCCAGCCCCAGCATTTT.

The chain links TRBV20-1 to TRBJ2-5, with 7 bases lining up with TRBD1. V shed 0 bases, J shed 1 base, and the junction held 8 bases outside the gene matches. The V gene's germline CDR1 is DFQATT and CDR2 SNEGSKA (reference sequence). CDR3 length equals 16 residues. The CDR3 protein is CSARETYRTGQETQYF. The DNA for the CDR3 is TGCAGTGCTAGAGAAACCTACCGGACAGGCCAAGAGACCCAGTACTTC.

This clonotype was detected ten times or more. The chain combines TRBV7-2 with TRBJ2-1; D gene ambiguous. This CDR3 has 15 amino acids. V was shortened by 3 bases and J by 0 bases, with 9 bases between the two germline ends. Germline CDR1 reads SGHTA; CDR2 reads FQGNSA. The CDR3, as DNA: TGTGCCAGCAGCTTTAGGCCGAGCTCCTACAATGAGCAGTTCTTC. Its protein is CASSFRPSSYNEQFF.

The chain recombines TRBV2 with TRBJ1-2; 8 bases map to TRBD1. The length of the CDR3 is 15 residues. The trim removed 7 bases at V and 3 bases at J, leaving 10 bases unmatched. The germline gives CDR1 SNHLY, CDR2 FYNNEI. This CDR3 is CASTMDRVGDYGYTF. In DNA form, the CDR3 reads TGTGCCAGCACGATGGACAGGGTTGGAGACTATGGCTACACCTTC.